Following are 32 T cell receptor beta chains from one sample sequenced in a study of control samples from healthy donors and cancer patients (TCRdb year 2020). The library relied on the immunoSEQ multiplex PCR assay. The immuneACCESS repertoire file appears here via TCRdb, limited to in-frame rearrangements. These files lack a portion of the clones; in checked studies, under half of the deficit traces to unresolved V genes, and the cause of the others is not known. This sample comprises some 130,000 clones, more than 90% of them detected only once. The top ten hold around 10% of the sample. The sequencing input was blood. The receptors shown here come from a young man in good health.

This clone was seen just once. The chain has TRBV18 and TRBJ1-1, with 8 bases identical to TRBD1. J lost 1 base, V lost 4 bases, and 5 bases had no gene match. Germline CDR1 reads KGHSH; CDR2 reads LQKENI. The CDR3 covers 15 residues. As DNA, the CDR3 is TGTGCCAGCTCACACGCCGGGACAGGGAACACTGAAGCTTTCTTT. This encodes CASSHAGTGNTEAFF.

V and J are TRBV7-8 and TRBJ1-5; D gene uncertain. The CDR3 is 14 residues long. Germline V lookup: CDR1 SGHVS, CDR2 FQNEAQ. V dropped 1 base and J dropped 6 bases, with 10 bases sitting between them. In DNA form, the CDR3 reads TGTGCCAGCAGCTTAGGACTGGGGAGTCAGCCCCAGCATTTT. Its translation: CASSLGLGSQPQHF.

Only one count was recorded for this clone. The chain recombines TRBV10-3 with TRBJ2-1; 7 bases align to TRBD2. Germline CDR1 ENHRY, CDR2 SYGVKD. The V and J ends lost 10 bases and 4 bases, in that order; junction bases with no gene match: 4. The CDR3 contains 12 residues. The CDR3 DNA reads TGTGCCACCGGACTAGATTACAATGAGCAGTTCTTC. Its translation: CATGLDYNEQFF.

This clone has a single count. DNA of the CDR3: TGTGCCAGCAGCTTGCCGGGACAAAGGGGGTATGGCTACACCTTC. Its protein product is CASSLPGQRGYGYTF. This chain links TRBV28 with TRBJ1-2; maybe TRBD1 (6 bases). The CDR3 covers 15 residues. The germline CDR1 and CDR2 sequences are MDHEN and SYDVKM. V lost 6 bases and J lost 5, with 19 bases in between.

Turning to this clone: Germline and junction disagree at one end, which may indicate a read error. The rearrangement uses TRBV28 and TRBJ1-1; D is possibly TRBD1 (6 bases). The CDR3 is 12 amino acids. The germline gives CDR1 MDHEN, CDR2 SYDVKM. In DNA form, the CDR3 reads TGTGCCAGCAGTGCCATAAACAGGGCCCCCTTTTTT. Residues: CASSAINRAPFF.

The V and J genes are TRBV28 and TRBJ1-6; the D is unclear. This CDR3 is 15 amino acids long. Germline CDR1 is MDHEN and CDR2 is SYDVKM. V shed 6 bases and J shed 7 bases, with 16 bases lying between them. In DNA, the CDR3 is TGTGCCAGCAGCTCTCGCGATGGGATGAATTCACCCCTCCACTTT. Its protein is CASSSRDGMNSPLHF. Based on the CDR3 plus reference TRBV28 and TRBJ1-6, the full variable domain is DVKVTQSSRYLVKRTGEKVFLECVQDMDHENMFWYRQDPGLGLRLIYFSYDVKMKEKGDIPEGYSVSREKKERFSLILESASTNQTSMYLCASSSRDGMNSPLHFGNGTRLTVT.

This clone was found once. This sequence joins TRBV7-6 and TRBJ1-1; D uncertain. This CDR3 is 13 amino acids long. The V end was cut by 5 bases, the J end by 2 bases, with 9 bases between. The germline V gene has CDR1 SGHVS and CDR2 FNYEAQ. CDR3 sequence (DNA): TGTGCCAGCAGCCCACGGGCTAACACTGAAGCTTTCTTT. It encodes CASSPRANTEAFF.

The chain combines TRBV4-1 with TRBJ2-1; D is unclear. The germline gives CDR1 MGHRA, CDR2 YSYEKL. V lost 3 bases and J 4 bases, leaving 13 bases between the germline ends. CDR3 length: 15 amino acids. The CDR3 reads CASSQRIDTYNEQFF. DNA of the CDR3: TGCGCCAGCAGCCAGCGGATTGACACTTACAATGAGCAGTTCTTC.

This rearrangement joins TRBV18 to TRBJ2-7, with D unclear. The germline CDR1 and CDR2 sequences are KGHSH and LQKENI. This CDR3 contains 13 residues. V lost 1 base, J lost 4 bases, and 8 bases lay in between. As DNA, the CDR3 is TGTGCCAGCTCACCACGGTCTGGTTACGAGCAGTACTTC. As protein: CASSPRSGYEQYF.

The chain uses TRBV7-6 and TRBJ1-6; D is unresolved. V was pared by 0 bases and J by 3 bases, with 6 bases between. The CDR3 extends over 15 amino acids. Germline CDR1 is SGHVS and CDR2 is FNYEAQ. CDR3 DNA sequence: TGTGCCAGCAGCTTAGCCTGGGACTATAATTCACCCCTCCACTTT. Protein product: CASSLAWDYNSPLHF.

This clone was counted once. The rearrangement joins TRBV14 to TRBJ2-1, with no clear D. Germline values: CDR1 SGHDN, CDR2 FVKESK. There are 16 residues in the CDR3. The germline V and J ends were trimmed by 0 bases and 8 bases, with 17 bases remaining between them. The CDR3 DNA is TGTGCCAGCAGCCAAGATGGGTTTAGGAGTCTGGATGAGCAGTTCTTC. Translating it yields CASSQDGFRSLDEQFF.

In this sample, this clone turned up once. This sequence joins TRBV28 and TRBJ1-2, with TRBD1 matching 8 bases. The ends lost 5 bases at V and 8 bases at J; junction bases unmatched: 7. This CDR3 is 13 amino acids long. The germline gives CDR1 MDHEN, CDR2 SYDVKM. The DNA for the CDR3 is TGTGCCAGCAGTCTCGGGACAGGCGGCGGCTACACCTTC. This codes for CASSLGTGGGYTF.

The rearrangement joins TRBV13 to TRBJ2-7, with D perhaps TRBD2 (5 bases). This CDR3 is 14 amino acids long. V was cut by 5 bases and J by 3 bases, with 14 bases left in between. Germline CDR1 PRHDT, CDR2 FYEKMQ (reference sequence). The CDR3, as DNA: TGTGCCAGCAGCCCAAACGGACTTAACTACGAGCAGTACTTC. Residues: CASSPNGLNYEQYF.

The chain has TRBV2 and TRBJ1-2; the D gene is possibly TRBD1 (5 bases). The CDR3 has 14 amino acids. Trimming shortened V by 4 bases and J by 5 bases, and 14 bases separated the two germline ends. Looked up from germline, CDR1 is SNHLY and CDR2 is FYNNEI. As DNA, the CDR3 is TGTGCCAGCAGTGGACAGAACTTGGGTTATGGCTACACCTTC. Translating gives CASSGQNLGYGYTF.

The chain combines TRBV5-1 with TRBJ2-7, with 10 bases matching TRBD2. Germline CDR1 and CDR2: SGHRS and YFSETQ. This CDR3 comprises 18 residues. The junction had 10 bases not matched to a gene; V was cut back by 1 base and J by 0 bases. In DNA form, the CDR3 reads TGCGCCAGCAGCTTGTTTGGCCAGACTAGCGGGTCCTCCTACGAGCAGTACTTC. Translated, it gives CASSLFGQTSGSSYEQYF.

CDR3 bases: TGCAGCGTCGGACAGGGCGGTCCCAGGAGTGGCTACACCTTC. Encoded protein: CSVGQGGPRSGYTF. J is TRBJ1-2 and V is TRBV29-1; the match to TRBD1 covers 8 bases. Germline V gene lookup returns CDR1 SQVTM and CDR2 ANQGSEA. After removal of 6 bases from V and 7 bases from J, the junction contained 13 bases not matched to a gene. The CDR3 extends over 14 amino acids.

Note on this clone: This CDR3 is also generated by other DNA sequences in the sample. The CDR3 coding sequence is TGTGCCAGCAGTTTACCCGGTAGCAATCAGCCCCAGCATTTT. Encoded protein: CASSLPGSNQPQHF. The chain uses TRBV28 and TRBJ1-5; D call uncertain. Germline assignment: CDR1 MDHEN and CDR2 SYDVKM. With 2 bases removed from V and 0 bases from J, the gap between germline ends came to 5 bases. The CDR3 sequence is 14 residues long.

This sequence joins TRBV6-2 or TRBV6-3 and TRBJ1-1; 8 bases are a match to TRBD1. This CDR3 region has 16 residues. The germline CDR1 and CDR2 sequences are MNHEY and SVGEGT. The V gene end was trimmed by 5 bases and the J gene end by 8 bases; junction bases not matched to a gene: 16. In nucleotides, the CDR3 is TGTGCCAGCAGTAGAAGAACCGGGACAGGAATTGCCGAAGCTTTCTTT. Translating it yields CASSRRTGTGIAEAFF.

The rearrangement joins TRBV27 to TRBJ1-1, with D maybe TRBD1 (5 bases). CDR1 MNHEY and CDR2 SMNVEV come from the germline V gene (reference sequence). V was shortened by 8 bases and J by 0 bases, with 10 bases between the two germline ends. This CDR3 spans 13 amino acids. For the CDR3, the DNA is TGTGCCAGCGGGGGGTTAATGAACACTGAAGCTTTCTTT. Its protein is CASGGLMNTEAFF.

This clone has just a few counts. The rearrangement links TRBV2 to TRBJ1-2, with a possible D match to TRBD1 (6 bases). Germline loops: CDR1 SNHLY, CDR2 FYNNEI. The CDR3 sequence is 16 residues long. V was cut by 7 bases and J by 1 base, with 19 bases left in between. The CDR3 DNA follows: TGTGCCAGCATCGCGGACAGCGTCAACCTTAACTATGGCTACACCTTC. Residues: CASIADSVNLNYGYTF.

This sequence joins TRBV18 and TRBJ2-5; TRBD1 matches 7 bases. With V trimmed by 4 bases and J by 2 bases, 10 bases remained unmatched. The CDR3 runs to 16 residues. Germline V lookup: CDR1 KGHSH, CDR2 LQKENI. The CDR3 nucleotides are TGTGCCAGCTCACGACAAAGGGACAGTTTGCAAGAGACCCAGTACTTC. Translated: CASSRQRDSLQETQYF.

The gene calls are TRBV2 and TRBJ2-5, with unresolved D. The germline V gene has CDR1 SNHLY and CDR2 FYNNEI. The CDR3 extends over 10 amino acids. Trimming removed 7 bases at V and 6 bases at J, with 6 bases between. The CDR3 DNA follows: TGTGCCAGCATGGATAAGACCCAGTACTTC. Translation gives CASMDKTQYF. The full variable domain, rest sourced from reference TRBV2 and TRBJ2-5, is EPEVTQTPSHQVTQMGQEVILRCVPISNHLYFYWYRQILGQKVEFLVSFYNNEISEKSEIFDDQFSVERPDGSNFTLKIRSTKLEDSAMYFCASMDKTQYFGPGTRLLVL.

The J gene is TRBJ1-1, the V gene TRBV7-2; maybe TRBD1 (5 bases). The germline CDR1 and CDR2 sequences are SGHTA and FQGNSA. V was pared by 1 base and J by 5 bases, with 14 bases between. This CDR3 spans 15 amino acids. CDR3 loop: CASSLVGQGGTEAFF. The CDR3 DNA is TGTGCCAGCAGCTTAGTCGGGCAGGGTGGAACTGAAGCTTTCTTT.

The gene calls are TRBV6-6 and TRBJ2-5, with TRBD1 as a possible D gene (5 bases). The CDR3 is made up of 14 amino acids. Trimming took 6 bases from V and 4 from J, leaving 15 bases between them. Germline V gene data show CDR1 as MNHNY and CDR2 as SVGAGI (reference sequence). Written as DNA, the CDR3 is TGTGCCAGCAGGCGGCAGGGCAAGTCAGAGACCCAGTACTTC. This gives the protein CASRRQGKSETQYF.

The chain carries TRBV10-3 and TRBJ1-1, with D perhaps TRBD1 (5 bases). CDR1 and CDR2 (germline): ENHRY, SYGVKD. CDR3 length equals 13 residues. Trimming took 6 bases from V and 0 from J, leaving 8 bases between them. As DNA, the CDR3 is TGTGCCATCAGAGTGACAGTGAACACTGAAGCTTTCTTT. Its translation: CAIRVTVNTEAFF.

The J gene is TRBJ2-1, the V gene TRBV14; no definite D call. Germline V lookup: CDR1 SGHDN, CDR2 FVKESK. V lost 0 bases and J lost 6, with 12 bases in between. The CDR3 runs 15 residues. CDR3 nucleotides: TGTGCCAGCAGCCAAGAGAAATTGGGTGTCAATGAGCAGTTCTTC. It encodes CASSQEKLGVNEQFF.

The chain recombines TRBV2 with TRBJ2-1; D gene unclear. The germline V and J ends were trimmed by 8 bases and 5 bases, with 16 bases remaining between them. Germline loops: CDR1 SNHLY, CDR2 FYNNEI. The CDR3 spans 14 residues. The CDR3 is CASVMNSLDNEQFF. The CDR3 DNA is TGTGCCAGCGTCATGAATTCCCTCGACAATGAGCAGTTCTTC.

The gene calls are TRBV5-1 and TRBJ1-2; TRBD1 is a possible D gene (5 bases). V was shortened by 4 bases and J by 7 bases, with 14 bases between the two germline ends. Germline V CDR1 and CDR2: SGHRS, YFSETQ. The CDR3 extends over 13 amino acids. CDR3 protein: CASSTGRDGGYTF. The CDR3, as DNA: TGCGCCAGCAGCACCGGGAGGGACGGTGGCTACACCTTC. The full variable domain, with the rest looked up from reference TRBV5-1 and TRBJ1-2, is KAGVTQTPRYLIKTRGQQVTLSCSPISGHRSVSWYQQTPGQGLQFLFEYFSETQRNKGNFPGRFSGRQFSNSRSEMNVSTLELGDSALYLCASSTGRDGGYTFGSGTRLTVV.

V and J are TRBV7-2 and TRBJ2-7; the match to TRBD2 covers 7 bases. The V gene's germline CDR1 is SGHTA and CDR2 FQGNSA. The CDR3 has 14 amino acids. Losses at the gene ends were 6 bases for V and 9 bases for J; bases not matched to a gene: 14. CDR3: CASRSNGGSLAQYF. In DNA, the CDR3 is TGTGCCAGCAGAAGCAACGGGGGGAGTTTGGCGCAGTACTTC.

This clone was seen just once. V is TRBV15 and J is TRBJ2-7, with D maybe TRBD1 (6 bases). The germline V gene encodes CDR1 LNHNV and CDR2 YYDKDF (reference sequence). CDR3 length equals 15 residues. V shed 0 bases and J shed 0 bases, with 9 bases lying between them. For the CDR3, the DNA is TGTGCCACCAGCAGAGAAGGGGGTTCCTCCTACGAGCAGTACTTC. It specifies CATSREGGSSYEQYF.

This chain uses TRBV11-2 with TRBJ2-1; 7 positions match TRBD2. Per the germline V gene, CDR1 is SGHAT and CDR2 is FQNNGV. Trimming cost V 3 bases and J 8 bases; bases outside gene matches: 10. The CDR3 runs to 15 residues. DNA of the CDR3: TGTGCCAGCAGCTTTAGGCTAGCGGTCCGCGATGAGCAGTTCTTC. It translates to CASSFRLAVRDEQFF.

This CDR3 is CASSFSPIYEQYF. The CDR3 bases are TGTGCCAGCAGCTTTAGTCCTATCTACGAGCAGTACTTC. The rearrangement joins TRBV11-3 to TRBJ2-7, with D unresolved. The CDR3 loop spans 13 amino acids. Trimming took off 3 bases at V and 3 bases at J, with 9 bases between the two ends. Per germline, CDR1 SGHNT and CDR2 YENEEA.